This T cell receptor beta chain was captured in a study of T-cell reconstitution after alpha-beta-depleted transplantation in children. This clonotype occurred many times. The authors prepared the TCRbeta library with unique molecular identifiers. TCRdb analysed the PCR reads with MiXCR anew, one entry per CDR3 protein. Among hundreds of thousands of distinct CDR3 sequences listed, under 30% were seen once. Sequenced material: PBMCs, mostly from graft donor cells, taken 360 days after TCRalphabeta/CD19-depleted stem cell transplant. The sequence was obtained from a boy under two years old who had a stem cell transplant for acute myeloid leukemia, so the T cells may come from the graft donor.

This CDR3 is CATSDRDRVEVDEQFF. CDR3 DNA sequence: TGTGCCACCAGTGACCGTGACAGGGTGGAGGTCGATGAGCAGTTCTTC. The rearrangement links TRBV24-1 to TRBJ2-1; 7 bases are a match to TRBD1. The CDR3 sequence is 16 residues long. Germline V gives CDR1 KGHDR, CDR2 SFDVKD. The V and J ends lost 4 bases and 8 bases, in that order; junction bases with no gene match: 13.